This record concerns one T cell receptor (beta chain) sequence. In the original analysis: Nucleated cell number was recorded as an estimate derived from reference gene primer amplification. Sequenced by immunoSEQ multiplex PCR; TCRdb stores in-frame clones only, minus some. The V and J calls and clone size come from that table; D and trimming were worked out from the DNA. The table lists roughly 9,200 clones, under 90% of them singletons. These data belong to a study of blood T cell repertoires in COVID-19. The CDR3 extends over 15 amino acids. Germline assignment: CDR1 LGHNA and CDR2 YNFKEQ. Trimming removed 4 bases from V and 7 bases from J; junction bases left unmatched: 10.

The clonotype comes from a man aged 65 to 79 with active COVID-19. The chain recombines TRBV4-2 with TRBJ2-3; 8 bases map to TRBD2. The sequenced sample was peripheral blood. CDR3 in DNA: TGTGCCAGCAGCCCCGAACCCAGACTAGCGAATACGCAGTATTTT. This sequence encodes CASSPEPRLANTQYF.